The 25 T cell receptor beta chains listed next were all sequenced from one sample in a study of OX40 agonist ivuxolimab in advanced cancers. Some clones are missing from TCRdb's copy, which holds only in-frame ones; the method was immunoSEQ multiplex PCR. The sample has about 53,000 clones, over 75% seen once. Sample: CD4+ or CD8+ T cells sorted from blood, taken in a trial of the OX40 agonist ivuxolimab. The receptor set was obtained from an adult with an advanced solid tumor such as melanoma, head and neck, liver or kidney cancer.

The V gene is TRBV5-1, the J gene TRBJ2-7; unclear D gene. CDR3 size: 15 residues. V lost 0 bases and J 1 base, leaving 11 bases between the germline ends. Germline CDR1 and CDR2: SGHRS and YFSETQ. DNA for the CDR3: TGCGCCAGCAGCTTGGCCTCTGTAGAGTCCTACGAGCAGTACTTC. Protein sequence: CASSLASVESYEQYF.

DNA for the CDR3: TGTGCCAGCAGCCACGGACAGGATGGAGAAAAACTGTTTTTT. Protein product: CASSHGQDGEKLFF. The chain couples TRBV6-6 to TRBJ1-4; 7 positions match TRBD1. Germline V gives CDR1 MNHNY, CDR2 SVGAGI (reference sequence). Unmatched junction bases numbered 9, after V lost 6 bases and J lost 8 bases. This CDR3 spans 14 amino acids.

This sequence joins TRBV13 and TRBJ2-5; 10 nucleotides align to TRBD1. The CDR3 runs 14 residues. Trimming cost V 5 bases and J 5 bases; bases outside gene matches: 5. The germline V gene has CDR1 PRHDT and CDR2 FYEKMQ (reference sequence). DNA for the CDR3: TGTGCCAGCAGCACGGGACAGGGGCTGGAGACCCAGTACTTC. The encoded protein is CASSTGQGLETQYF.

The chain uses TRBV4-3 and TRBJ1-4; 10 bases agree with TRBD1. The germline V gene has CDR1 LGHNA and CDR2 YSLEER. Trimming cost V 1 base and J 7 bases; bases outside gene matches: 0. This CDR3 spans 14 amino acids. The CDR3 sequence is CASSQGTGGEKLFF. The CDR3 DNA reads as TGCGCCAGCAGCCAAGGGACAGGGGGTGAAAAACTGTTTTTT.

This rearrangement joins TRBV30 to TRBJ2-7; D possibly corresponds to TRBD1 (6 bases). V lost 1 base, J lost 3 bases, and 10 bases lay in between. CDR1 and CDR2 (germline): GTSNPN, SVGIG (reference sequence). This CDR3 has 13 amino acids. The CDR3 bases are TGTGCCTGGAGTGGGACAGCCAACTACGAGCAGTACTTC. Translation gives CAWSGTANYEQYF.

The chain links TRBV19 to TRBJ1-3; D is uncertain. Looked up from germline, CDR1 is LNHDA and CDR2 is SQIVND (reference sequence). This CDR3 contains 14 residues. V dropped 8 bases and J dropped 0 bases, with 11 bases sitting between them. This CDR3 reads CASQEATSGNTIYF. The CDR3 DNA reads as TGTGCCAGTCAGGAGGCTACCTCTGGAAACACCATATATTTT.

CDR3: CASSEQGVGLGEQFF. The CDR3 nucleotides are TGCGCCAGCAGCGAACAGGGAGTGGGTCTTGGTGAGCAGTTCTTC. This rearrangement joins TRBV10-2 to TRBJ2-1; tentative D call: TRBD1 (6 bases). CDR3 length: 15 residues. V lost 6 bases to trimming and J lost 9 bases, with 21 bases between them. Per germline, CDR1 WSHSY and CDR2 SAAADI.

The chain joins TRBV7-2 to TRBJ1-2; tentatively, D is TRBD1 (6 bases). The CDR3 has 15 amino acids. V was trimmed by 5 bases and J by 5 bases, leaving 18 bases between them. CDR1 SGHTA and CDR2 FQGNSA come from the germline V gene. CDR3 bases: TGTGCCAGCAGCCCACGCCAGGGGCCCCTGTATGGCTACACCTTC. Its protein is CASSPRQGPLYGYTF.

This chain joins TRBV21-1 and TRBJ1-5. TRBV21-1 is noted as a pseudogene. This CDR3 is built from 11 residues. This CDR3 is CASTLVQPQHF. CDR3 bases: TGTGCCAGCACCTTGGTTCAGCCCCAGCATTTT.

The V and J genes are TRBV28 and TRBJ1-5, with no clear D. CDR3 length: 16 residues. The germline gives CDR1 MDHEN, CDR2 SYDVKM. V was trimmed by 1 base and J by 5 bases, leaving 15 bases between them. The CDR3 region has the DNA TGTGCCAGCAGTTTATCGGGTTTTAGTACGGATCAGCCCCAGCATTTT. Translated, it gives CASSLSGFSTDQPQHF.

The CDR3 sequence: CASSPLSRGGKNIQYF. The CDR3 nucleotides are TGTGCCAGCAGTCCTTTAAGCAGGGGAGGCAAAAACATTCAGTACTTC. The J gene is TRBJ2-4, the V gene TRBV5-8; the D call may be TRBD1 or TRBD2 (6 bases each). The CDR3 is 16 residues long. Trimming took 5 bases from V and 3 from J, leaving 18 bases between them. In germline, CDR1 is SGHTS, CDR2 YDEGEE.

This rearrangement joins TRBV11-2 to TRBJ2-3; D remains ambiguous. The CDR3 is 13 residues long. The germline V and J ends were trimmed by 5 bases and 3 bases, with 9 bases remaining between them. CDR1 is SGHAT and CDR2 is FQNNGV in the germline V gene. The CDR3 coding sequence is TGTGCCAGCAGCGCGACTCGTACAGATACGCAGTATTTT. Translated: CASSATRTDTQYF.

The chain couples TRBV7-8 to TRBJ2-3; 13 bases line up with TRBD2. Germline CDR1 SGHVS, CDR2 FQNEAQ. The CDR3 extends over 16 amino acids. Trimming took 5 bases from V and 7 from J; bases not matched to a gene: 9. CDR3 region: CASSERTSGSEYTQYF. For the CDR3, the DNA is TGTGCCAGCAGCGAACGGACTAGCGGGAGCGAGTATACGCAGTATTTT.

The rearrangement links TRBV30 to TRBJ1-3; D is uncertain. The V gene's germline CDR1 is GTSNPN and CDR2 SVGIG (reference sequence). This CDR3 has 15 amino acids. V shed 3 bases and J shed 5 bases, with 17 bases lying between them. The CDR3, as DNA: TGTGCCTGGAGCGACGACGGGAAAGGACGAAACACCATATATTTT. It is translated as CAWSDDGKGRNTIYF.

V and J are TRBV30 and TRBJ1-2; no reliable D call. The CDR3 is 13 residues long. Trimming pared 2 bases from V and 4 bases from J, leaving 11 bases between. Germline V lookup: CDR1 GTSNPN, CDR2 SVGIG (reference sequence). For the CDR3, the DNA is TGTGCCTGGAGTAGAGACCGTCCCTATGGCTACACCTTC. Encoded protein: CAWSRDRPYGYTF.

The chain links TRBV28 to TRBJ1-1; TRBD1 agrees at 9 bases. This CDR3 has 17 residues. Germline loops: CDR1 MDHEN, CDR2 SYDVKM. With V trimmed by 4 bases and J by 0 bases, 9 bases remained unmatched. DNA of the CDR3: TGTGCCAGCAGTTCCCCCTCGACAGGGGGTTTGAACACTGAAGCTTTCTTT. Its translation is CASSSPSTGGLNTEAFF.

V usage is TRBV18 and J usage is TRBJ2-1, with 12 bases identical to TRBD2. Germline loops: CDR1 KGHSH, CDR2 LQKENI. This CDR3 contains 15 residues. With V trimmed by 4 bases and J by 9 bases, 7 bases remained unmatched. CDR3 nucleotides: TGTGCCAGCTCACGGACTAGCGGGACGGGGGGTGAGCAGTTCTTC. Amino acid sequence: CASSRTSGTGGEQFF.

This CDR3 reads CASSFQSSGGQDTQYF. The DNA for the CDR3 is TGTGCCAGCAGCTTTCAATCGAGCGGGGGGCAGGATACGCAGTATTTT. The chain joins TRBV7-8 to TRBJ2-3, with 9 positions matching TRBD2. V gave up 3 bases and J gave up 6 bases; unmatched junction bases: 10. The CDR3 is made up of 16 amino acids. Germline V gives CDR1 SGHVS, CDR2 FQNEAQ.

This sequence joins TRBV5-4 and TRBJ1-1, with TRBD1 identical over 9 bases. Germline trimming cut 4 bases from V and 3 bases from J; bases unmatched to any gene: 10. The length of the CDR3 is 16 residues. Per germline, CDR1 SGHNT and CDR2 YYREEE (reference sequence). The CDR3 sequence is CASSGHRGRIDTEAFF. The DNA of the CDR3 is TGTGCCAGCAGCGGCCACAGGGGGCGGATTGACACTGAAGCTTTCTTT.

This chain uses TRBV19 with TRBJ2-7, with no clear D. The CDR3 spans 14 residues. Per germline, CDR1 LNHDA and CDR2 SQIVND (reference sequence). V lost 5 bases and J lost 0, with 11 bases in between. The CDR3 DNA reads TGTGCCAGTAGTTATGGCACGAGCTCCTACGAGCAGTACTTC. As protein: CASSYGTSSYEQYF. Full variable domain (outside the CDR3, taken from reference TRBV19 and TRBJ2-7): DGGITQSPKYLFRKEGQNVTLSCEQNLNHDAMYWYRQDPGQGLRLIYYSQIVNDFQKGDIAEGYSVSREKKESFPLTVTSAQKNPTAFYLCASSYGTSSYEQYFGPGTRLTVT.

The chain has TRBV4-1 and TRBJ1-1, with D unclear. V lost 7 bases and J 6 bases, leaving 21 bases between the germline ends. This CDR3 spans 15 amino acids. CDR1 is MGHRA and CDR2 is YSYEKL in the germline V gene. The CDR3 region has the DNA TGCGCCAGCAACCGAAACATGATAGGTAGCTCTGAAGCTTTCTTT. Its translation is CASNRNMIGSSEAFF.

Only a few counts were recorded for this clone. The rearrangement links TRBV5-1 to TRBJ1-2; tentatively, D is TRBD1 (5 bases). In germline, CDR1 is SGHRS, CDR2 YFSETQ. V shed 5 bases and J shed 4 bases, with 15 bases lying between them. The CDR3 length is 14 residues. The CDR3 DNA is TGCGCCAGCAGTCCGGGCGGGGGAAGCTATGGCTACACCTTC. This sequence encodes CASSPGGGSYGYTF.

This clone has just one count. This sequence joins TRBV6-5 and TRBJ1-2; 7 bases map to TRBD1. The CDR3 sequence is 13 residues long. Germline CDR1 MNHEY, CDR2 SVGAGI. With 0 bases clipped from V and 8 bases from J, the junction kept 3 bases outside the gene matches. CDR3 region: CASSYSTGQGYTF. CDR3 nucleotides: TGTGCCAGCAGTTACTCGACAGGGCAGGGCTACACCTTC.

This sequence joins TRBV5-1 and TRBJ2-1, with 8 bases identical to TRBD2. The CDR3 has 14 amino acids. Germline CDR1 reads SGHRS; CDR2 reads YFSETQ. V trimming: 0 bases; J trimming: 7 bases; junction bases outside the gene matches: 3. The CDR3 DNA reads TGCGCCAGCAGCTTGGGACTAGCGACTAATGAGCAGTTCTTC. Translating it yields CASSLGLATNEQFF. Full variable domain (missing parts from reference TRBV5-1 and TRBJ2-1): KAGVTQTPRYLIKTRGQQVTLSCSPISGHRSVSWYQQTPGQGLQFLFEYFSETQRNKGNFPGRFSGRQFSNSRSEMNVSTLELGDSALYLCASSLGLATNEQFFGPGTRLTVL.

The chain recombines TRBV7-2 with TRBJ2-2; unclear D gene. The CDR3 has 13 residues. Trimming cost V 1 base and J 6 bases, with 6 bases left between them. Germline V gene sequence: CDR1 SGHTA, CDR2 FQGNSA. CDR3 sequence: CASSLGAPGELFF. CDR3 nucleotide sequence: TGTGCCAGCAGCTTAGGGGCACCCGGGGAGCTGTTTTTT.